This T cell receptor (beta chain) was recorded in a study of T cells in Graves' hyperthyroidism and ophthalmopathy (dated by TCRdb to 2018 to 2020). Concerning the study at large: To identify distinguishing TCR V-J signatures, a discovery cohort of 100 patients was used, comprising 40 to 45 with Graves' ophthalmopathy and approximately 58 with stable Graves' hyperthyroidism. An independent validation cohort of around 19 hyperthyroidism patients and about 15 patients who later progressed to ophthalmopathy tested prospective prediction of ophthalmopathy. The 100 discovery patients were divided at random into training and test sets in a 7:3 ratio. Thyroid tissue and blood T-cell repertoires from roughly 6 Graves' hyperthyroidism patients were also compared in the study. Following sampling, methimazole starting at 30 mg daily was given to hyperthyroidism patients, and high-dose intravenous methylprednisolone was given to ophthalmopathy patients. The paper reports TCR Vbeta CDR3 sequencing of approximately 130 peripheral blood samples: around 45 ophthalmopathy, roughly 74 hyperthyroidism and about 17 progressor patients.

Exclusion was applied to patients with uncontrolled infections, other autoimmune diseases, pregnancy or lactation. Diagnoses were based on clinical symptoms, serum thyroxine and TRAb, thyroid ultrasound and orbital computed tomography. Total RNA was extracted using Trizol reagent, and RNA quality was assessed on an Agilent 2100 Bioanalyzer. The paper as a whole reports these results and caveats: In cross-validation, a model built on a 13 V-J signature told ophthalmopathy apart from stable hyperthyroidism with 85% to 90% sensitivity and around 84% specificity, and in testing the same model reached 80%/75%. Sample size was not statistically predetermined, and investigators were not blinded to group allocation. In validation, progression to ophthalmopathy was predicted by the model with approximately 67% sensitivity and around 76% specificity, a median of approximately 7.1 months before onset. Blood samples also contained most of the expanded thyroid clonotypes (frequency above 0.001), which suggests that blood repertoires may reflect thyroid immune responses.

This clonotype has at least ten counts. Its target antigen remains unknown. No qualities accompany the bases; no much larger clone lies one base away. The TCR beta CDR3 regions were amplified from RNA transcripts. A first-round RT-PCR of the TCR CDR3 used the HTBI primer set with the Qiagen OneStep RT-PCR kit. The libraries were constructed in a second round of multiplex PCR and then size-selected and purified. The libraries were sequenced on an Illumina HiSeq2000 using paired-end 100 bp reads. The authors processed their data as follows. Raw data were processed with SOAPnuke, discarding reads with adapters, uncalled bases, mean Phred below 15, or no exact constant-primer or identifier match. High-quality paired reads were merged with COPE v1.2.5, and unique nucleotide sequences were defined as clonotypes. MiTCR v1.1 was used to align clonotypes to the IMGT TRBV, TRBD and TRBJ reference segments. Analysis was restricted to V-J combinations with a frequency above 0.0001, which covered about 99% of repertoires. A TCS score was defined as the ratio between F50 (clonal expansion) and ExV (chaos), using BLOSUM62-based TCRdist between CDR3 peptides within each V-J. Welch's t-statistics and random forest reduced roughly 540 V-J features to fewer than 15, which were used in a naive Bayes classifier (R e1071). Thyroid-blood repertoire similarity was quantified with the Morisita-Horn index. TCRdb took the public reads, trimmed them with fastp at Q25, ran MiXCR for clone calling and kept in-frame beta chains. Rows are combined by CDR3 protein, so each entry shows the most common genes and DNA. TCRdb, not the authors, supplied the V and J calls. This sample comprises 500,000 to 650,000 distinct CDR3 sequences, 40% to 50% of them detected only once. The top ten constitute about 43% of the sample.

Taken from cysteine to phenylalanine, the CDR3 has 12 residues. Left in the record is the CDR3 DNA by itself, 36 bases read in frame from the first base. The junction shows trimming of 8 bases on V and 4 bases on J, plus 11 bases between the germline ends. The specimen was peripheral blood or thyroid tissue (not recorded which). This chain is built from TRBV12-3 or TRBV12-4 and TRBJ1-2; the D region possibly corresponds to TRBD1 (5 bases align). This clonotype was sampled from an adult woman with Graves' disease, either hyperthyroidism or ophthalmopathy (not recorded which). The DNA reads as follows: TGTGCCAGCGGGGCGACGGGCTATGGCTACACCTTC. This codes for CASGATGYGYTF.